This TCR beta chain is drawn from a study of blood T cell repertoires in COVID-19. Study summary: From the United States, Italy and Spain came samples of acute and convalescent COVID-19.

Sequencing was performed with immunoSEQ multiplex PCR; in TCRdb, only in-frame clones are kept and a portion is missing. The sample comprises 300,000 to 500,000 clones, around 89% of which are singletons, and around 0.91% rests with the top ten. This CDR3 has 12 amino acids. The V and J ends lost 3 bases and 5 bases respectively, with 8 bases between them. Per the germline V gene, CDR1 is SGHDT and CDR2 is YYEEEE. Donors were grouped by their self-reported clinical history. The sample consisted of PBMCs or T cells enriched from blood (not recorded which). The source of this sequence is a woman aged 30 to 39 with acute COVID-19. The chain combines TRBV5-6 with TRBJ1-1, with D possibly being TRBD1 (6 bases). The chain's CDR3 is CASSSGTTEAFF. Written as DNA, the CDR3 is TGTGCCAGCAGCTCCGGGACAACTGAAGCTTTCTTT.